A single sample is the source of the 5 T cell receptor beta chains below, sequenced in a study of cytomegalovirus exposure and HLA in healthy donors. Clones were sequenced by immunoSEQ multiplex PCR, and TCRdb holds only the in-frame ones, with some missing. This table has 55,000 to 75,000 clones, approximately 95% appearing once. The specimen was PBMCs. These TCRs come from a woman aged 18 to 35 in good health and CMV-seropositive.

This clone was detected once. CDR3 in amino acids: CASSQAGGPADTQYF. The CDR3 nucleotides are TGCGCCAGCAGCCAAGCGGGGGGGCCGGCAGATACGCAGTATTTT. The gene calls are TRBV4-1 and TRBJ2-3; 8 bases line up with TRBD2. The V gene end was trimmed by 1 base and the J gene end by 4 bases; junction bases not matched to a gene: 4. There are 15 residues in the CDR3. CDR1 is MGHRA and CDR2 is YSYEKL in the germline V gene.

The CDR3 DNA sequence: TGTGCCAGCAAGATGGCGGGGGGGAACGACAATGAGCAGTTCTTC. The encoded protein is CASKMAGGNDNEQFF. The rearrangement links TRBV2 to TRBJ2-1, with 9 bases lining up with TRBD2. The CDR3 extends over 15 amino acids. The V gene's germline CDR1 is SNHLY and CDR2 FYNNEI. V shed 7 bases and J 5 bases; nucleotides not matched to a gene: 9.

Here the CDR3 reads CASGLAGTYEQYF. The DNA for the CDR3 is TGTGCCAGCGGCCTAGCGGGGACCTACGAGCAGTACTTC. This chain connects TRBV28 to TRBJ2-7; 9 nucleotides line up with TRBD2. Trimming cost V 8 bases and J 2 bases; bases outside gene matches: 4. Germline loops: CDR1 MDHEN, CDR2 SYDVKM. The CDR3 is 13 residues long.

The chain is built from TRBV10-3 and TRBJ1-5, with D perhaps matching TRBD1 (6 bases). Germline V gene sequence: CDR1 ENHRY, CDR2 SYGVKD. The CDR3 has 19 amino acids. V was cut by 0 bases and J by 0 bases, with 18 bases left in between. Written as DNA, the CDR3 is TGTGCCATCAGTGAGTCGACCCTTGTACAGGGCTTTAGCAATCAGCCCCAGCATTTT. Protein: CAISESTLVQGFSNQPQHF.

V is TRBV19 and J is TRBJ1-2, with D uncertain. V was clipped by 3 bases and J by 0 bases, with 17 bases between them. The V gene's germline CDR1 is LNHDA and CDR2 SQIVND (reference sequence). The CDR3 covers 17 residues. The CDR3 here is CASSMRPPITSNYGYTF. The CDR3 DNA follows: TGTGCCAGTAGTATGCGGCCACCTATCACATCTAACTATGGCTACACCTTC.